This T cell receptor beta chain is from a study of control samples from healthy donors and cancer patients. Generated by immunoSEQ multiplex PCR, the TCRdb table keeps only in-frame clones and is missing some. The table records more than 90,000 clones, around 89% of them present only once. The CDR3 is 17 amino acids. Germline values: CDR1 SGHVS, CDR2 FNYEAQ. V was pared by 3 bases and J by 0 bases, with 15 bases between. The sequence came from a young man in good health. The specimen was blood. The chain employs TRBV7-6 and TRBJ1-3; possible D gene TRBD1, 6 bases. The CDR3 region is CASSFSTGLNSGNTIYF. CDR3 DNA: TGTGCCAGCAGCTTCAGTACAGGGCTGAACTCTGGAAACACCATATATTTT.